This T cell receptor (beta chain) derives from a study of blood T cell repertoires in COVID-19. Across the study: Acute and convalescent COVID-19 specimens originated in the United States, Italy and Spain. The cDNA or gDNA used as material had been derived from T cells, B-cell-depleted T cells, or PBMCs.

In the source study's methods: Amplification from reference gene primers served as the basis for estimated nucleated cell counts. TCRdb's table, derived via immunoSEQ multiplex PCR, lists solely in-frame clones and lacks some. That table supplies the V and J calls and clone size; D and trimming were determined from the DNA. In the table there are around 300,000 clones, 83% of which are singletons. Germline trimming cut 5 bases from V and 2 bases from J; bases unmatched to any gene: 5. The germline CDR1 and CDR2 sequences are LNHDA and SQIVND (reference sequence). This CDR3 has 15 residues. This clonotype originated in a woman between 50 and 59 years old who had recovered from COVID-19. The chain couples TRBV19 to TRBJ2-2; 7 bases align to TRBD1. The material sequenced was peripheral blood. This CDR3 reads CASSGYRGNTGELFF. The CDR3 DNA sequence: TGTGCCAGTAGTGGATACAGGGGTAACACCGGGGAGCTGTTTTTT. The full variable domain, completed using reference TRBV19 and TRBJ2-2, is DGGITQSPKYLFRKEGQNVTLSCEQNLNHDAMYWYRQDPGQGLRLIYYSQIVNDFQKGDIAEGYSVSREKKESFPLTVTSAQKNPTAFYLCASSGYRGNTGELFFGEGSRLTVL.